Presented here are 14 T cell receptor beta chains from one specimen sequenced in a study of blood T cell repertoires in COVID-19. The method was immunoSEQ multiplex PCR; TCRdb's version includes in-frame clones alone and lacks a portion of them. Seen here are 200,000 to 250,000 clones, 83% observed once, and the top ten hold over 1%. Sequencing was carried out using peripheral blood. The receptors come from a young woman with COVID-19, enrolled during active disease.

The chain couples TRBV11-3 to TRBJ1-1; the D is unclear. Germline loops: CDR1 SGHNT, CDR2 YENEEA. The CDR3 extends over 13 amino acids. V was pared by 1 base and J by 2 bases, with 5 bases between. CDR3 region: CASSLAVNTEAFF. The DNA of the CDR3 is TGTGCCAGCAGCTTAGCCGTCAACACTGAAGCTTTCTTT. Looking up the rest from reference TRBV11-3 and TRBJ1-1 gives the full variable domain: EAGVVQSPRYKIIEKKQPVAFWCNPISGHNTLYWYLQNLGQGPELLIRYENEEAVDDSQLPKDRFSAERLKGVDSTLKIQPAELGDSAVYLCASSLAVNTEAFFGQGTRLTVV.

The chain has TRBV10-3 and TRBJ1-2; 7 bases are shared with TRBD1. CDR1 ENHRY and CDR2 SYGVKD come from the germline V gene. V shed 0 bases and J 5 bases; nucleotides not matched to a gene: 12. This CDR3 has 17 residues. CDR3 residues: CAISESFRQGRDYGYTF. The CDR3, as DNA: TGTGCCATCAGTGAGTCTTTTCGACAGGGAAGGGATTATGGCTACACCTTC.

The chain combines TRBV6-5 with TRBJ2-5; 11 bases align to TRBD2. From germline, CDR1 is MNHEY and CDR2 SVGAGI. J lost 3 bases, V lost 7 bases, and 4 bases had no gene match. This CDR3 is 14 amino acids long. In nucleotides, the CDR3 is TGTGCCAGCAAACCGGGACTAGCGGAAGAGACCCAGTACTTC. It translates to CASKPGLAEETQYF.

A single count supports this clone. The chain uses TRBV11-2 and TRBJ2-3, with 10 positions matching TRBD2. The CDR3 length is 16 residues. Germline assignment: CDR1 SGHAT and CDR2 FQNNGV. Germline trimming cut 2 bases from V and 2 bases from J; bases unmatched to any gene: 4. The DNA of the CDR3 is TGTGCCAGCAGCTTACTGACTAGCGGGTTCACAGATACGCAGTATTTT. Its translation: CASSLLTSGFTDTQYF.

The chain links TRBV29-1 to TRBJ1-2, with 10 bases identical to TRBD1. After removal of 6 bases from V and 7 bases from J, the junction contained 11 bases not matched to a gene. The germline CDR1 and CDR2 sequences are SQVTM and ANQGSEA. There are 14 residues in the CDR3. The CDR3 DNA reads as TGCAGCGTCATGACAGGGGGCGGTTTAGGTGGCTACACCTTC. Translating it yields CSVMTGGGLGGYTF.

This chain uses TRBV18 with TRBJ1-2, with D perhaps matching TRBD1 (6 bases). This CDR3 contains 14 residues. The germline V gene has CDR1 KGHSH and CDR2 LQKENI. The V gene lost 6 bases and the J gene lost 0 bases, with 11 bases spanning the gap. The CDR3: CASSPDRTNYGYTF. The DNA of the CDR3 is TGTGCCAGCTCGCCTGACAGGACTAACTATGGCTACACCTTC.

This clone was seen just once. The rearrangement joins TRBV19 to TRBJ1-5; D is possibly TRBD1 (6 bases). CDR3 size: 17 residues. Germline V gene data show CDR1 as LNHDA and CDR2 as SQIVND (reference sequence). V shed 4 bases and J shed 1 base, with 17 bases lying between them. CDR3 residues: CASSRGTSWGSNQPQHF. In DNA form, the CDR3 reads TGTGCCAGTAGTAGAGGGACATCTTGGGGGAGCAATCAGCCCCAGCATTTT.

This clone was observed a handful of times. The chain is built from TRBV27 and TRBJ2-2, with no clear D. The CDR3 is made up of 13 amino acids. Germline CDR1 reads MNHEY; CDR2 reads SMNVEV (reference sequence). With 5 bases removed from V and 0 bases from J, the gap between germline ends came to 4 bases. CDR3 nucleotides: TGTGCCAGCAGTCCTCCGAACACCGGGGAGCTGTTTTTT. Its protein is CASSPPNTGELFF.

The count of this clone is one. V and J are TRBV4-3 and TRBJ2-1; 11 bases fit TRBD2. Trimming at V came to 0 bases and at J to 4 bases, leaving 8 bases not matched to a gene. Per the germline V gene, CDR1 is LGHNA and CDR2 is YSLEER. This CDR3 comprises 18 residues. The CDR3 is CASSQDLPASGGYNEQFF. The CDR3, as DNA: TGCGCCAGCAGCCAAGATCTTCCGGCTAGCGGGGGGTACAATGAGCAGTTCTTC.

The chain recombines TRBV18 with TRBJ1-1; no firm D call. CDR3 size: 17 residues. V was cut by 1 base and J by 1 base, with 16 bases left in between. The germline V gene encodes CDR1 KGHSH and CDR2 LQKENI. CDR3 residues: CASSPRRDVTWNTEAFF. The CDR3 nucleotides read TGTGCCAGCTCACCACGGAGAGACGTTACCTGGAACACTGAAGCTTTCTTT. Full variable domain (remainder filled in from reference TRBV18 and TRBJ1-1): NAGVMQNPRHLVRRRGQEARLRCSPMKGHSHVYWYRQLPEEGLKFMVYLQKENIIDESGMPKERFSAEFPKEGPSILRIQQVVRGDSAAYFCASSPRRDVTWNTEAFFGQGTRLTVV.

The V call is TRBV7-2, the J call TRBJ2-1, with TRBD2 matching over 12 bases. V lost 0 bases to trimming and J lost 15 bases; unmatched junction nucleotides: 6. This CDR3 has 14 amino acids. Germline V gene data show CDR1 as SGHTA and CDR2 as FQGNSA. CDR3 sequence: CASSLALAGGPRFF. DNA of the CDR3: TGTGCCAGCAGCTTAGCGCTAGCGGGAGGGCCGCGGTTCTTC. Full variable domain (rest looked up from reference TRBV7-2 and TRBJ2-1): GAGVSQSPSNKVTEKGKDVELRCDPISGHTALYWYRQSLGQGLEFLIYFQGNSAPDKSGLPSDRFSAERTGGSVSTLTIQRTQQEDSAVYLCASSLALAGGPRFFGPGTRLTVL.

The chain joins TRBV5-3 to TRBJ1-6; the D is unclear. TRBV5-3 is known as an ORF, though its function is uncertain. Trimming took 4 bases from V and 5 from J, leaving 10 bases between them. This CDR3 has 14 amino acids. This CDR3 reads CARSRSIDNSPLHF. CDR3 sequence (DNA): TGTGCCAGAAGCCGCAGTATTGATAATTCACCCCTCCACTTT.

The V call is TRBV27, the J call TRBJ1-1; tentatively, D is TRBD1 (6 bases). Germline V gene data show CDR1 as MNHEY and CDR2 as SMNVEV (reference sequence). This CDR3 comprises 18 residues. Trimming left V 3 bases short and J 0 bases short, with 20 bases between. DNA for the CDR3: TGTGCCAGCAGTTTTCGCTCGGCAGCGAGGGACATGAACACTGAAGCTTTCTTT. Its translation is CASSFRSAARDMNTEAFF.

The chain uses TRBV6-2 or TRBV6-3 and TRBJ2-1, with D uncertain. The V end lost 5 bases, the J end lost 0 bases, and 5 bases lay between the germline ends. The V gene's germline CDR1 is MNHEY and CDR2 SVGEGT. The CDR3 extends over 13 amino acids. In DNA, the CDR3 is TGTGCCAGCAGTACGAGCTCCTACAATGAGCAGTTCTTC. It specifies CASSTSSYNEQFF.